This T cell receptor beta chain was retrieved from a study of technical replicates of blood from a handful of donors. Generated by immunoSEQ multiplex PCR, the TCRdb table keeps only in-frame clones and is missing some. The repertoire includes about 97,000 clones, over 90% of them detected once, and 0.2% to 0.25% sits in the top ten. Trimming pared 10 bases from V and 5 bases from J, leaving 13 bases between. This CDR3 comprises 12 residues. The germline CDR1 and CDR2 sequences are MNHNS and SASEGT. The chain has TRBV6-1 and TRBJ2-3; D is possibly TRBD1 (5 bases). The material sequenced was T cells isolated from PBMCs. This TCR was recovered from a human donor in good health. CDR3 in amino acids: CATTETRDTQYF. DNA for the CDR3: TGTGCCACGACAGAGACTCGAGATACGCAGTATTTT.